This passage covers 29 T cell receptor beta chains from one sample sequenced in a study of T cells after yellow fever vaccination. One entry per CDR3 protein results from TCRdb running MiXCR on the 5' RACE reads. The sample gives under 400,000 distinct CDR3 sequences, around 13% of which show up once; 3% to 4% is in the top ten. Sequencing was performed on CD4+ T cells sorted from PBMCs, taken 15 days after the yellow fever booster vaccination. The receptors come from a young man who received the YFV17D yellow fever vaccine.

The chain employs TRBV11-1 and TRBJ2-1, with D unclear. CDR1 is SGHAT, CDR2 FQDESV, per germline (reference sequence). The CDR3 loop spans 16 amino acids. V was shortened by 8 bases and J by 6 bases, with 23 bases between the two germline ends. CDR3 residues: CASSKIASDSLNEQFF. CDR3 nucleotide sequence: TGTGCCAGCTCCAAAATCGCCAGCGATTCCCTCAATGAGCAGTTCTTC.

This clonotype occurred many times. This rearrangement joins TRBV6-2 or TRBV6-3 to TRBJ2-7; D is ambiguous. V was cut by 8 bases and J by 5 bases, with 16 bases left in between. CDR1 is MNHEY and CDR2 is SVGEGT in the germline V gene. The CDR3 spans 13 residues. CDR3 DNA sequence: TGTGCCAGCGCGGACGACCTTCCCCACGAGCAGTACGTC. Translated, it gives CASADDLPHEQYV.

In this sample, this clonotype turned up many times. CDR3 sequence (DNA): TGTGCCAGCAGGCCCGACAGGTTCCAAGGTCAGCCCCAGCATTTT. Encoded protein: CASRPDRFQGQPQHF. The genes are TRBV28 and TRBJ1-5; D may be TRBD1 (6 bases). Per germline, CDR1 MDHEN and CDR2 SYDVKM. The V end was cut by 6 bases, the J end by 6 bases, with 18 bases between. This CDR3 contains 15 residues.

This rearrangement joins TRBV21-1 to TRBJ1-2. TRBV21-1 is listed as a pseudogene. This CDR3 is 18 amino acids long. The CDR3 region is CASSKGALWAAKYYGYTF. The CDR3 region has the DNA TGTGCCAGCAGCAAAGGGGCCCTCTGGGCAGCCAAGTACTATGGCTACACCTTC.

There are many counts of this clonotype. The V and J genes are TRBV5-6 and TRBJ1-2; D possibly corresponds to TRBD1 (5 bases). Germline V gene data show CDR1 as SGHDT and CDR2 as YYEEEE. Trimming shortened V by 5 bases and J by 4 bases, and 12 bases separated the two germline ends. The CDR3 runs 13 residues. CDR3 bases: TGTGCCAGCAGTTTAGGTGGGGGCTATGGCTACACCTTC. This codes for CASSLGGGYGYTF. The complete variable domain, with remaining parts taken from reference TRBV5-6 and TRBJ1-2, reads DAGVTQSPTHLIKTRGQQVTLRCSPKSGHDTVSWYQQALGQGPQFIFQYYEEEERQRGNFPDRFSGHQFPNYSSELNVNALLLGDSALYLCASSLGGGYGYTFGSGTRLTVV.

Only a few counts were recorded for this clonotype. The gene calls are TRBV6-2 or TRBV6-3 and TRBJ2-1; 13 nucleotides agree with TRBD2. With V trimmed by 0 bases and J by 6 bases, 5 bases remained unmatched. CDR1 is MNHEY, CDR2 SVGEGT, per germline. The CDR3 is 17 amino acids. The CDR3 loop is CASSYSRLAGGLNEQFF. DNA of the CDR3: TGTGCCAGCAGTTACTCCCGACTAGCGGGGGGTCTCAATGAGCAGTTCTTC.

The CDR3 is CATSDPGTGNNEQFF. The CDR3 DNA follows: TGTGCCACCAGTGACCCCGGGACAGGCAACAATGAGCAGTTCTTC. V usage is TRBV24-1 and J usage is TRBJ2-1; TRBD1 aligns across 8 bases. Germline V gene data show CDR1 as KGHDR and CDR2 as SFDVKD. The CDR3 spans 15 residues. Trimming took 4 bases from V and 5 from J; bases not matched to a gene: 6.

This clonotype has more than one count but fewer than ten. The chain links TRBV20-1 to TRBJ2-7; D may be TRBD1 or TRBD2 (5 bases each). Trimming shortened V by 6 bases and J by 6 bases, and 15 bases separated the two germline ends. Germline V CDR1 and CDR2: DFQATT, SNEGSKA (reference sequence). The CDR3 sequence is 12 residues long. The CDR3 loop reads CSAIPSGTEQYF. The CDR3 DNA sequence: TGCAGTGCCATCCCGAGTGGGACCGAGCAGTACTTC.

This clonotype was detected only a few times. The DNA of the CDR3 is TGCGCCAGCAGCCCCCACCTGACAGCTAACACTGAAGCTTTCTTT. Encoded protein: CASSPHLTANTEAFF. V usage is TRBV4-3 and J usage is TRBJ1-1; D possibly corresponds to TRBD1 (5 bases). The CDR3 is made up of 15 amino acids. The ends were cut back, 4 bases at V and 2 bases at J, with 14 bases in the middle. CDR1 and CDR2 from the germline V gene are LGHNA and YSLEER.

This rearrangement joins TRBV25-1 to TRBJ1-1; tentative D call: TRBD1 (5 bases). The CDR3 covers 13 residues. Germline values: CDR1 MGHDK, CDR2 SYGVNS. The germline V and J ends were trimmed by 1 base and 5 bases, with 8 bases remaining between them. The CDR3 region is CASSEWGRTEAFF. CDR3 DNA sequence: TGTGCCAGCAGTGAATGGGGACGGACTGAAGCTTTCTTT.

The CDR3 loop is CASSVGRGLTELFF. The CDR3 DNA sequence: TGTGCCAGCAGCGTGGGCAGGGGGTTAACGGAGCTGTTTTTT. This chain uses TRBV5-5 with TRBJ2-2, with 7 bases that match TRBD1. V gave up 4 bases and J gave up 10 bases; unmatched junction bases: 10. The CDR3 covers 14 residues. Germline CDR1 SGHKS, CDR2 YYEKEE (reference sequence).

This chain connects TRBV6-2 or TRBV6-3 to TRBJ2-7, with 8 nucleotides matching TRBD1. The CDR3 runs 11 residues. Per germline, CDR1 MNHEY and CDR2 SVGEGT. V was clipped by 8 bases and J by 6 bases; unmatched bases: 3. In DNA, the CDR3 is TGTGCCAGCGGACAGGGTTCCGAGCAGTACGTC. This gives the protein CASGQGSEQYV.

This chain joins TRBV7-8 and TRBJ2-7, with D maybe TRBD1 (6 bases). The CDR3 is 15 amino acids. Trimming removed 5 bases at V and 2 bases at J, with 16 bases between. Germline CDR1 SGHVS, CDR2 FQNEAQ. The CDR3 here is CASSRDGQGPYEQYV. The CDR3 DNA is TGTGCCAGCAGCCGAGACGGGCAGGGGCCCTACGAGCAGTACGTC.

This clonotype occurred a few times. The rearrangement links TRBV12-3 or TRBV12-4 to TRBJ1-5, with TRBD1 matching 9 bases. The ends lost 4 bases at V and 3 bases at J; junction bases unmatched: 4. CDR3 length equals 15 residues. The CDR3 bases are TGTGCCAGCAGTTCGGGACAGGGCGACAATCAGCCCCAGCATTTT. Its translation: CASSSGQGDNQPQHF.

This clonotype was observed a few times. This chain connects TRBV7-3 to TRBJ2-1; 10 bases fit TRBD2. There are 15 residues in the CDR3. After removal of 5 bases from V and 7 bases from J, the junction contained 8 bases not matched to a gene. Germline V gives CDR1 SGHTA, CDR2 FQGTGA. CDR3: CASSHGASGGNEQFF. As DNA, the CDR3 is TGTGCCAGCAGCCACGGGGCTAGCGGGGGTAATGAGCAGTTCTTC.

A few counts support this clonotype. This chain joins TRBV6-1 and TRBJ2-1; tentative D call: TRBD1 (6 bases). Germline V gives CDR1 MNHNS, CDR2 SASEGT. Trimming stripped 2 bases from V and 5 bases from J, with 16 bases between. This CDR3 region has 16 residues. CDR3 coding DNA: TGTGCCAGCAGTGAACCAGCACAGGGTCCCAACAATGAGCAGTTCTTC. It translates to CASSEPAQGPNNEQFF.

Only a few counts were recorded for this clonotype. The chain employs TRBV7-2 and TRBJ2-1, with no clear D. The CDR3 sequence is 14 residues long. Germline CDR1 and CDR2: SGHTA and FQGNSA. The V gene lost 1 base and the J gene lost 5 bases, with 9 bases spanning the gap. The chain's CDR3 is CASSLESTNNEQFF. Here the CDR3 DNA reads TGTGCCAGCAGCTTAGAGTCCACTAACAATGAGCAGTTCTTC.

A few counts support this clonotype. This chain uses TRBV9 with TRBJ2-6; 7 bases align to TRBD1. The CDR3 is 17 amino acids. V lost 3 bases and J lost 0; bases outside the gene matches: 6. Germline CDR1 SGDLS, CDR2 YYNGEE. The CDR3 DNA reads as TGTGCCAGCAGCGCGTGGACAGGACACTCTGGGGCCAACGTCCTGACTTTC. Encoded protein: CASSAWTGHSGANVLTF.

The table lists this clonotype with a few counts. Here the CDR3 DNA reads TGTGCCACCAGTGATAACGGGGACCCAAAGGGGACCCAGTACTTC. Its protein is CATSDNGDPKGTQYF. The chain links TRBV24-1 to TRBJ2-5, with D tentatively TRBD1 or TRBD2 (5 bases each). The length of the CDR3 is 15 residues. Germline V gives CDR1 KGHDR, CDR2 SFDVKD. V was shortened by 3 bases and J by 7 bases, with 17 bases between the two germline ends.

The rearrangement uses TRBV5-1 and TRBJ1-5; maybe TRBD1 (5 bases). CDR1 and CDR2 (germline): SGHRS, YFSETQ. V was clipped by 3 bases and J by 3 bases, with 16 bases between them. This CDR3 comprises 16 residues. DNA for the CDR3: TGCGCCAGCAGCTCGATACCCAGACAGCTCAATCAGCCCCAGCATTTT. This codes for CASSSIPRQLNQPQHF.

The chain employs TRBV28 and TRBJ2-5, with 9 bases lining up with TRBD2. Germline lookup yields CDR1 MDHEN and CDR2 SYDVKM. The length of the CDR3 is 13 residues. The V gene end was trimmed by 1 base and the J gene end by 13 bases; junction bases not matched to a gene: 7. The CDR3 sequence is CASSLFLAGLAYF. The CDR3 nucleotides read TGTGCCAGCAGTTTATTCCTAGCGGGATTAGCGTACTTC.

This clonotype showed up just a few times. J is TRBJ2-6 and V is TRBV6-2 or TRBV6-3, with TRBD1 identical over 7 bases. In germline, CDR1 is MNHEY, CDR2 SVGEGT. V was pared by 8 bases and J by 0 bases, with 7 bases of the junction left unmatched. This CDR3 contains 16 residues. The CDR3, as DNA: TGTGCCAGCGATACAGGGGTCTCCTCTGGGGCCAACGTCCTGACTTTC. It translates to CASDTGVSSGANVLTF.

This clonotype was seen a few times. The chain uses TRBV20-1 and TRBJ2-5, with 8 bases matching TRBD2. Germline V gene sequence: CDR1 DFQATT, CDR2 SNEGSKA (reference sequence). The CDR3 is made up of 13 amino acids. V shed 3 bases and J 3 bases; nucleotides not matched to a gene: 3. The CDR3 DNA reads TGCAGTGCTAGTAGACTAGCGAAAGAGACCCAGTACTTC. Its protein is CSASRLAKETQYF.

The chain joins TRBV23-1 to TRBJ2-5; 9 bases line up with TRBD1. TRBV23-1 is assigned to the ORF class and has an uncertain function. Germline trimming cut 8 bases from V and 2 bases from J; bases unmatched to any gene: 12. The CDR3 is 16 residues long. The CDR3 coding sequence is TGCGCCAGCGTAGCAGAAACCGGACAGGGGCAAGAGACCCAGTACTTC. Translated, it gives CASVAETGQGQETQYF.

The sample holds a few counts of this clonotype. This chain links TRBV7-9 with TRBJ1-5; TRBD1 matches at 8 bases. Germline CDR1 is SEHNR and CDR2 is FQNEAQ (reference sequence). CDR3 size: 15 residues. The V gene end was trimmed by 3 bases and the J gene end by 5 bases; junction bases not matched to a gene: 6. CDR3 loop: CASSLDRVGDQPQHF. For the CDR3, the DNA is TGTGCCAGCAGCTTGGACAGGGTGGGGGATCAGCCCCAGCATTTT.

The rearrangement joins TRBV3-1 to TRBJ2-3; 7 bases are shared with TRBD2. Germline-derived CDR1 and CDR2 are LGHDT and YNNKEL (reference sequence). The CDR3 sequence is 16 residues long. V was pared by 1 base and J by 0 bases, with 4 bases of the junction left unmatched. CDR3 in amino acids: CASSQGASGSTDTQYF. In DNA, the CDR3 is TGTGCCAGCAGCCAAGGGGCTAGCGGAAGCACAGATACGCAGTATTTT.

The rearrangement uses TRBV6-6 and TRBJ2-1; 7 bases agree with TRBD1. This CDR3 region has 15 residues. Germline V gene data show CDR1 as MNHNY and CDR2 as SVGAGI (reference sequence). Trimming took 6 bases from V and 7 from J; bases not matched to a gene: 12. CDR3 sequence: CASRHRGLTANEQFF. CDR3 sequence (DNA): TGTGCCAGCAGGCACAGGGGCCTGACTGCGAATGAGCAGTTCTTC.

This rearrangement joins TRBV30 to TRBJ2-4; possible D gene TRBD1, 6 bases. Germline V lookup: CDR1 GTSNPN, CDR2 SVGIG (reference sequence). V was trimmed by 3 bases and J by 8 bases, leaving 14 bases between them. The CDR3 covers 13 residues. The CDR3 region is CAWRKGVGDIQYF. The CDR3 DNA is TGTGCCTGGAGGAAGGGGGTTGGGGACATTCAGTACTTC.

The V call is TRBV20-1, the J call TRBJ2-1; 7 bases fit TRBD2. The germline gives CDR1 DFQATT, CDR2 SNEGSKA (reference sequence). The trim removed 1 base at V and 3 bases at J, leaving 6 bases unmatched. CDR3 length: 15 amino acids. CDR3 sequence reads: CSARAWTSGYNEQFF. The CDR3 region has the DNA TGCAGTGCTAGAGCGTGGACTAGTGGCTACAATGAGCAGTTCTTC.